The 32 T cell receptor beta chains below all came from one sample that was sequenced in a study of radiotherapy plus CTLA-4 blockade in lung cancer. Using immunoSEQ multiplex PCR, the repertoire was profiled, and TCRdb retains in-frame clones only, with some absent. This table has some 30,000 clones, around three quarters appearing once. The sample consisted of peripheral blood, taken from a patient treated with radiotherapy plus ipilimumab. These receptors came from a human donor with non-small cell lung cancer that progressed on radiotherapy plus ipilimumab.

This chain connects TRBV7-9 to TRBJ2-1; D is perhaps TRBD1 (5 bases). In germline, CDR1 is SEHNR, CDR2 FQNEAQ (reference sequence). The CDR3 spans 15 residues. V was shortened by 5 bases and J by 3 bases, with 14 bases between the two germline ends. The CDR3 sequence: CASSPTLDSYNEQFF. The DNA of the CDR3 is TGTGCCAGCAGCCCGACGCTTGACAGCTACAATGAGCAGTTCTTC.

The V and J genes are TRBV28 and TRBJ2-3; the match to TRBD1 covers 10 bases. The germline CDR1 and CDR2 sequences are MDHEN and SYDVKM. The CDR3 contains 15 residues. V lost 4 bases and J lost 2; bases outside the gene matches: 3. The CDR3 DNA reads as TGTGCCAGCAGTTCCGACAGGGGGCCCACAGATACGCAGTATTTT. Translating it yields CASSSDRGPTDTQYF.

V is TRBV19 and J is TRBJ2-1; D remains ambiguous. CDR3 length: 12 residues. V dropped 6 bases and J dropped 6 bases, with 9 bases sitting between them. Per germline, CDR1 LNHDA and CDR2 SQIVND (reference sequence). Here the CDR3 reads CASRFGANEQFF. The CDR3, as DNA: TGTGCCAGTAGGTTTGGAGCCAATGAGCAGTTCTTC. Together with reference TRBV19 and TRBJ2-1, the CDR3 gives the full variable domain: DGGITQSPKYLFRKEGQNVTLSCEQNLNHDAMYWYRQDPGQGLRLIYYSQIVNDFQKGDIAEGYSVSREKKESFPLTVTSAQKNPTAFYLCASRFGANEQFFGPGTRLTVL.

The chain uses TRBV18 and TRBJ1-2; D may be TRBD1 (5 bases). In germline, CDR1 is KGHSH, CDR2 LQKENI. CDR3 size: 12 residues. The V end was cut by 3 bases, the J end by 5 bases, with 7 bases between. CDR3 amino acids: CASSPGTYGYTF. The CDR3 DNA follows: TGTGCCAGCTCACCCGGGACGTATGGCTACACCTTC.

CDR3 nucleotides: TGCAGCGTCGCCGGGACCGAAAGGTCCTACGAGCAGTACTTC. It translates to CSVAGTERSYEQYF. The J gene is TRBJ2-7, the V gene TRBV29-1; either TRBD1 or TRBD2 may supply D (5 bases each). Looked up from germline, CDR1 is SQVTM and CDR2 is ANQGSEA. The CDR3 covers 14 residues. The V and J ends lost 6 bases and 1 base respectively, with 16 bases between them.

This chain joins TRBV7-9 and TRBJ1-4; 7 bases map to TRBD1. The CDR3 runs 15 residues. The V segment lost 2 bases and the J segment 5 bases; nucleotides outside the gene matches: 5. Germline CDR1 and CDR2: SEHNR and FQNEAQ (reference sequence). This CDR3 reads CASSLLGDRNEKLFF. The CDR3 DNA is TGTGCCAGCAGCTTATTAGGGGACAGAAATGAAAAACTGTTTTTT.

This clone appeared once. The genes are TRBV5-1 and TRBJ2-2; D is uncertain. The CDR3 totals 15 residues. Germline assignment: CDR1 SGHRS and CDR2 YFSETQ. The germline V and J ends were trimmed by 0 bases and 0 bases, with 6 bases remaining between them. The CDR3 nucleotides read TGCGCCAGCAGCTTGGACAGTGCGAACACCGGGGAGCTGTTTTTT. This encodes CASSLDSANTGELFF.

This rearrangement joins TRBV5-5 to TRBJ2-7; D is possibly TRBD1 (6 bases). V was clipped by 0 bases and J by 1 base, with 8 bases between them. CDR1 SGHKS and CDR2 YYEKEE come from the germline V gene (reference sequence). The CDR3 is 14 amino acids. For the CDR3, the DNA is TGTGCCAGCAGCTTGGTAACAGGGTCCTACGAGCAGTACTTC. This sequence encodes CASSLVTGSYEQYF. The whole variable domain, remainder taken from reference TRBV5-5 and TRBJ2-7, is DAGVTQSPTHLIKTRGQQVTLRCSPISGHKSVSWYQQVLGQGPQFIFQYYEKEERGRGNFPDRFSARQFPNYSSELNVNALLLGDSALYLCASSLVTGSYEQYFGPGTRLTVT.

V usage is TRBV28 and J usage is TRBJ2-5, with 8 bases that match TRBD1. The CDR3 is 15 amino acids. The junction had 8 bases not matched to a gene; V was cut back by 7 bases and J by 1 base. Germline CDR1 reads MDHEN; CDR2 reads SYDVKM. The CDR3 protein is CASIPGGAGQETQYF. The CDR3 nucleotides are TGTGCCAGCATCCCAGGGGGCGCGGGCCAAGAGACCCAGTACTTC.

This chain connects TRBV4-1 to TRBJ2-1; 7 nucleotides match TRBD2. This CDR3 contains 16 residues. V trimming: 4 bases; J trimming: 2 bases; junction bases outside the gene matches: 8. Germline V gene lookup returns CDR1 MGHRA and CDR2 YSYEKL. The CDR3 protein is CASSPNPGLTYNEQFF. In DNA, the CDR3 is TGCGCCAGCAGCCCCAACCCGGGACTAACCTACAATGAGCAGTTCTTC.

The V call is TRBV6-1, the J call TRBJ1-2; maybe TRBD1 (6 bases). The CDR3 is made up of 13 amino acids. The V gene's germline CDR1 is MNHNS and CDR2 SASEGT. With 4 bases removed from V and 8 bases from J, the gap between germline ends came to 14 bases. The CDR3 region is CASSGRTVLGYTF. The CDR3 region has the DNA TGTGCCAGCAGTGGACGGACAGTATTGGGCTACACCTTC.

This chain links TRBV2 with TRBJ1-5; D gene uncertain. Germline values: CDR1 SNHLY, CDR2 FYNNEI. This CDR3 has 16 amino acids. V lost 2 bases and J 0 bases, leaving 11 bases between the germline ends. The CDR3: CASSERQVNSNQPQHF. Here the CDR3 DNA reads TGTGCCAGCAGTGAACGGCAGGTTAATAGCAATCAGCCCCAGCATTTT.

The chain recombines TRBV7-9 with TRBJ2-2, with 8 bases identical to TRBD2. The germline V gene encodes CDR1 SEHNR and CDR2 FQNEAQ (reference sequence). This CDR3 comprises 15 residues. Trimming took 4 bases from V and 3 from J; bases not matched to a gene: 4. This CDR3 is CASSSPAGDTGELFF. CDR3 DNA sequence: TGTGCCAGCAGCTCCCCAGCGGGGGACACCGGGGAGCTGTTTTTT.

J is TRBJ2-6 and V is TRBV27; no firm D call. Germline assignment: CDR1 MNHEY and CDR2 SMNVEV (reference sequence). This CDR3 has 15 residues. The V gene lost 2 bases and the J gene lost 0 bases, with 5 bases spanning the gap. CDR3 DNA: TGTGCCAGCAGTTTAGTGTACTCTGGGGCCAACGTCCTGACTTTC. As protein: CASSLVYSGANVLTF.

This clone was observed once. The CDR3 coding sequence is TGTGCCAGCAGTTTATACGGATCTAATGAAAAACTGTTTTTT. Its protein product is CASSLYGSNEKLFF. The J gene is TRBJ1-4, the V gene TRBV28; D remains ambiguous. Per germline, CDR1 MDHEN and CDR2 SYDVKM. The V end was cut by 1 base, the J end by 3 bases, with 6 bases between. This CDR3 is built from 14 residues. The full variable domain, with the rest looked up from reference TRBV28 and TRBJ1-4, is DVKVTQSSRYLVKRTGEKVFLECVQDMDHENMFWYRQDPGLGLRLIYFSYDVKMKEKGDIPEGYSVSREKKERFSLILESASTNQTSMYLCASSLYGSNEKLFFGSGTQLSVL.

The chain uses TRBV7-3 and TRBJ2-1, with D tentatively TRBD1 or TRBD2 (6 bases each). The CDR3 runs to 16 residues. Looked up from germline, CDR1 is SGHTA and CDR2 is FQGTGA. V was clipped by 5 bases and J by 4 bases, with 18 bases between them. CDR3 sequence: CASSPLEGDFYNEQFF. CDR3 DNA: TGTGCCAGCAGCCCCCTGGAGGGGGACTTTTACAATGAGCAGTTCTTC.

This chain joins TRBV15 and TRBJ1-3; 8 bases fit TRBD1. The CDR3 covers 17 residues. Germline V gene lookup returns CDR1 LNHNV and CDR2 YYDKDF (reference sequence). The V and J ends lost 2 bases and 0 bases, in that order; junction bases with no gene match: 6. The CDR3: CATSRNWDRSSGNTIYF. CDR3 DNA sequence: TGTGCCACCAGCAGAAACTGGGACAGGAGCTCTGGAAACACCATATATTTT. The whole variable domain, filled in from reference TRBV15 and TRBJ1-3, reads DAMVIQNPRYQVTQFGKPVTLSCSQTLNHNVMYWYQQKSSQAPKLLFHYYDKDFNNEADTPDNFQSRRPNTSFCFLDIRSPGLGDTAMYLCATSRNWDRSSGNTIYFGEGSWLTVV.

This chain joins TRBV7-9 and TRBJ2-7; no definite D call. Germline CDR1 is SEHNR and CDR2 is FQNEAQ (reference sequence). The CDR3 is 16 amino acids. With 3 bases removed from V and 2 bases from J, the gap between germline ends came to 17 bases. In nucleotides, the CDR3 is TGTGCCAGCAGCTTTTCTGGCGCGGCCAACCCCTACGAGCAGTACTTC. Translating it yields CASSFSGAANPYEQYF.

The chain carries TRBV4-2 and TRBJ2-3; D is perhaps TRBD1 (6 bases). The CDR3 extends over 16 amino acids. V was pared by 0 bases and J by 0 bases, with 10 bases between. Germline V gene data show CDR1 as LGHNA and CDR2 as YNFKEQ. CDR3 coding DNA: TGTGCCAGCAGCCAAGAGGCAGGGGTAAGCACAGATACGCAGTATTTT. Its translation is CASSQEAGVSTDTQYF.

The chain recombines TRBV6-5 with TRBJ1-5, with D possibly being TRBD1 (5 bases). The length of the CDR3 is 14 residues. From germline, CDR1 is MNHEY and CDR2 SVGAGI. Trimming took off 8 bases at V and 2 bases at J, with 13 bases between the two ends. The CDR3 protein is CASPRPRGNQPQHF. The CDR3 region has the DNA TGTGCCAGCCCTAGGCCCAGGGGCAATCAGCCCCAGCATTTT.

The chain joins TRBV28 to TRBJ1-1; D is perhaps TRBD1 (5 bases). Trimming removed 4 bases from V and 4 bases from J, with 10 bases in between. The CDR3 has 13 amino acids. Germline values: CDR1 MDHEN, CDR2 SYDVKM. The CDR3 nucleotides are TGTGCCAGCAGTTGGGGGATGGGCACTGAAGCTTTCTTT. It translates to CASSWGMGTEAFF.

This chain links TRBV5-4 with TRBJ2-5; 12 nucleotides line up with TRBD1. The CDR3 is made up of 16 amino acids. V dropped 0 bases and J dropped 2; count of bases not matched to a gene: 2. Germline CDR1 SGHNT, CDR2 YYREEE (reference sequence). CDR3 sequence (DNA): TGTGCCAGCAGCTTGGGGGGACAGGGGGCTCAAGAGACCCAGTACTTC. As protein: CASSLGGQGAQETQYF. Filled out from reference TRBV5-4 and TRBJ2-5, the complete variable domain reads ETGVTQSPTHLIKTRGQQVTLRCSSQSGHNTVSWYQQALGQGPQFIFQYYREEENGRGNFPPRFSGLQFPNYSSELNVNALELDDSALYLCASSLGGQGAQETQYFGPGTRLLVL.

The rearrangement uses TRBV5-4 and TRBJ2-2; unclear D gene. The V end was cut by 6 bases, the J end by 5 bases, with 5 bases between. The CDR3 extends over 11 amino acids. The V gene's germline CDR1 is SGHNT and CDR2 YYREEE (reference sequence). CDR3 bases: TGTGCCAGCAAGGGAACCGGGGAGCTGTTTTTT. It codes for CASKGTGELFF.

J is TRBJ1-1 and V is TRBV28, with D unclear. CDR3 length: 13 amino acids. The germline V gene encodes CDR1 MDHEN and CDR2 SYDVKM. V was shortened by 3 bases and J by 5 bases, with 10 bases between the two germline ends. CDR3 in amino acids: CASSFTLGTEAFF. In DNA form, the CDR3 reads TGTGCCAGCAGTTTCACTTTGGGGACTGAAGCTTTCTTT.

This chain links TRBV5-6 with TRBJ1-4; D not certain. This CDR3 contains 14 residues. The germline V and J ends were trimmed by 1 base and 2 bases, with 6 bases remaining between them. From germline, CDR1 is SGHDT and CDR2 YYEEEE. CDR3 nucleotide sequence: TGTGCCAGCAGCTTGCGGCAGACTAATGAAAAACTGTTTTTT. Protein product: CASSLRQTNEKLFF.

The rearrangement links TRBV28 to TRBJ2-5, with a weak D call TRBD1 (6 bases). CDR1 is MDHEN, CDR2 SYDVKM, per germline. The CDR3 covers 16 residues. V lost 5 bases and J 5 bases, leaving 21 bases between the germline ends. The CDR3 bases are TGTGCCAGCAGTCCCCGCCACGGCAGGGGAGAGGAGACCCAGTACTTC. Residues: CASSPRHGRGEETQYF.

J is TRBJ2-7 and V is TRBV15; D remains unclear. Germline V gene data show CDR1 as LNHNV and CDR2 as YYDKDF (reference sequence). This CDR3 comprises 15 residues. The ends were cut back, 0 bases at V and 2 bases at J, with 11 bases in the middle. This CDR3 reads CATSRDRSTPYEQYF. The DNA for the CDR3 is TGTGCCACCAGCAGAGATCGGTCGACCCCCTACGAGCAGTACTTC.

The CDR3 here is CAISGSSGRATDTQYF. The CDR3 region has the DNA TGTGCCATCAGTGGGTCTAGCGGGAGGGCGACAGATACGCAGTATTTT. The chain joins TRBV10-3 to TRBJ2-3; 12 bases align to TRBD2. The junction had 5 bases not matched to a gene; V was cut back by 4 bases and J by 3 bases. The germline gives CDR1 ENHRY, CDR2 SYGVKD. The CDR3 extends over 16 amino acids.

The genes are TRBV5-1 and TRBJ2-3, with 11 bases matching TRBD2. Trimming removed 8 bases from V and 5 bases from J; junction bases left unmatched: 7. Germline V gene lookup returns CDR1 SGHRS and CDR2 YFSETQ. The CDR3 runs to 14 residues. In DNA, the CDR3 is TGCGCCAGTTCCGGGACTAGCGGCAGAGATACGCAGTATTTT. It specifies CASSGTSGRDTQYF.

The chain uses TRBV5-4 and TRBJ2-1; 14 bases align to TRBD2. Losses at the gene ends were 6 bases for V and 4 bases for J; bases not matched to a gene: 6. This CDR3 has 16 amino acids. Germline V gene data show CDR1 as SGHNT and CDR2 as YYREEE (reference sequence). This CDR3 is CASKAGTSGSYNEQFF. The DNA of the CDR3 is TGTGCCAGCAAGGCCGGGACTAGCGGGAGTTACAATGAGCAGTTCTTC.

This chain links TRBV5-6 with TRBJ2-7; 8 nucleotides match TRBD1. Trimming removed 0 bases from V and 3 bases from J; junction bases left unmatched: 5. The CDR3 is 15 amino acids. Germline lookup yields CDR1 SGHDT and CDR2 YYEEEE. The DNA for the CDR3 is TGTGCCAGCAGCTTGGGACAGGGGAACCTCTACGAGCAGTACTTC. Translated, it gives CASSLGQGNLYEQYF. The whole variable domain, remainder taken from reference TRBV5-6 and TRBJ2-7, is DAGVTQSPTHLIKTRGQQVTLRCSPKSGHDTVSWYQQALGQGPQFIFQYYEEEERQRGNFPDRFSGHQFPNYSSELNVNALLLGDSALYLCASSLGQGNLYEQYFGPGTRLTVT.

This rearrangement joins TRBV15 to TRBJ1-1; unclear D gene. Germline V CDR1 and CDR2: LNHNV, YYDKDF (reference sequence). This CDR3 is built from 13 residues. Trimming shortened V by 8 bases and J by 3 bases, and 13 bases separated the two germline ends. CDR3 sequence: CATYTPGYTEAFF. The CDR3 nucleotides are TGTGCCACCTATACTCCGGGGTACACTGAAGCTTTCTTT.